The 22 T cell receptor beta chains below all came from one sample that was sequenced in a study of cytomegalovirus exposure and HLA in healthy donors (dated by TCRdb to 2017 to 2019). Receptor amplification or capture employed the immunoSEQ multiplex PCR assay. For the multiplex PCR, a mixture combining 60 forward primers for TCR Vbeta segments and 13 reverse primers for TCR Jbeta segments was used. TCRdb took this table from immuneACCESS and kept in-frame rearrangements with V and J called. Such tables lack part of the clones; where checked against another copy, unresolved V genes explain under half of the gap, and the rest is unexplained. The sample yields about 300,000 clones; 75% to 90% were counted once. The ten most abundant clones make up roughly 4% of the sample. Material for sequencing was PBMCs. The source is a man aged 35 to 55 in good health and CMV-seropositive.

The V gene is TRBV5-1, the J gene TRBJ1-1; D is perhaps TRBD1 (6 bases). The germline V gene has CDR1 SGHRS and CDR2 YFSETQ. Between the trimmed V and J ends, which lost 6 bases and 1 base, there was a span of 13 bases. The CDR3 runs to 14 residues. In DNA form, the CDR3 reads TGCGCCAGCACCAACAGGGCAGAGAACACTGAAGCTTTCTTT. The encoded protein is CASTNRAENTEAFF.

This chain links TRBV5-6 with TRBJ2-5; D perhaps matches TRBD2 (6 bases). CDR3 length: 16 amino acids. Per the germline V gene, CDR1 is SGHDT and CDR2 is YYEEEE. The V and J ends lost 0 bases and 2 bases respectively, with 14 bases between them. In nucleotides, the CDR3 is TGTGCCAGCAGCTTGGGTGGCAGGGAGGAACAAGAGACCCAGTACTTC. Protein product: CASSLGGREEQETQYF.

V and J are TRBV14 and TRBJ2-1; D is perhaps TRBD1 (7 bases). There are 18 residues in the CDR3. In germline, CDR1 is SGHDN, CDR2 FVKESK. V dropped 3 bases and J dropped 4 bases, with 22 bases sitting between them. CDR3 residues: CASSHRTGFNGRYNEQFF. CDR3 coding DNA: TGTGCCAGCAGCCATCGGACAGGTTTTAACGGGAGATACAATGAGCAGTTCTTC. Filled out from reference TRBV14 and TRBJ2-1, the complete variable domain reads EAGVTQFPSHSVIEKGQTVTLRCDPISGHDNLYWYRRVMGKEIKFLLHFVKESKQDESGMPNNRFLAERTGGTYSTLKVQPAELEDSGVYFCASSHRTGFNGRYNEQFFGPGTRLTVL.

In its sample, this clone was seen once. The CDR3 sequence is CASSFLRGPQNYGYTF. The CDR3 bases are TGTGCCAGCAGCTTTCTCAGGGGGCCGCAGAACTATGGCTACACCTTC. The chain combines TRBV7-2 with TRBJ1-2, with 8 nucleotides matching TRBD1. The junction had 8 bases not matched to a gene; V was cut back by 3 bases and J by 2 bases. The CDR3 loop spans 16 amino acids. The germline CDR1 and CDR2 sequences are SGHTA and FQGNSA.

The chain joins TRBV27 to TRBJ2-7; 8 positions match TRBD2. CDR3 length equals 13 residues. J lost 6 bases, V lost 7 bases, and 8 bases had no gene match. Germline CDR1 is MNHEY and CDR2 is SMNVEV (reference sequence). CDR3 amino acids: CASTLAGSSEQYF. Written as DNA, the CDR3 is TGTGCCAGCACCTTAGCGGGATCGTCCGAGCAGTACTTC.

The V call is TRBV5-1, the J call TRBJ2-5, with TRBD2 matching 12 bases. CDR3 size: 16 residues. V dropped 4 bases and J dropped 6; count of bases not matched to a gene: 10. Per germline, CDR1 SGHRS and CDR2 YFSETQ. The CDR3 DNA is TGCGCCAGCAGCCCCAACGGACTAGCGGGAACACAGACCCAGTACTTC. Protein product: CASSPNGLAGTQTQYF. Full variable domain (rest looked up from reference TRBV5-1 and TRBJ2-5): KAGVTQTPRYLIKTRGQQVTLSCSPISGHRSVSWYQQTPGQGLQFLFEYFSETQRNKGNFPGRFSGRQFSNSRSEMNVSTLELGDSALYLCASSPNGLAGTQTQYFGPGTRLLVL.

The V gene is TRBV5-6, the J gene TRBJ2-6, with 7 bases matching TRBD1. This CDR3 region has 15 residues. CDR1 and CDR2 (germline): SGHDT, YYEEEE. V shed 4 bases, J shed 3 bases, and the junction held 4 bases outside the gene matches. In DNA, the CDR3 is TGTGCCAGCAGCATAGGGGGCTATGGGGCCAACGTCCTGACTTTC. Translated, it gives CASSIGGYGANVLTF.

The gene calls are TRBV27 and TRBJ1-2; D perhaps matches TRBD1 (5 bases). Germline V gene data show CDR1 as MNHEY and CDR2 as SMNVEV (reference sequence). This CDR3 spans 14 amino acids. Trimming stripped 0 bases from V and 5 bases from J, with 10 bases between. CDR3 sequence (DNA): TGTGCCAGCAGTTTATCAGGGGCAGGGTATGGCTACACCTTC. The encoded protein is CASSLSGAGYGYTF.

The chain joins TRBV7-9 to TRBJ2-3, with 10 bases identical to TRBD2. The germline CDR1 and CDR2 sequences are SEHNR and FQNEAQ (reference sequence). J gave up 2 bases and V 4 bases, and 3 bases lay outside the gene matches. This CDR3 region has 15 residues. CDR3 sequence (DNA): TGTGCCAGCAGCTCAAGCGGGAGGGTCACAGATACGCAGTATTTT. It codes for CASSSSGRVTDTQYF. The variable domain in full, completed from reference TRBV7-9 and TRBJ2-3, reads DTGVSQNPRHKITKRGQNVTFRCDPISEHNRLYWYRQTLGQGPEFLTYFQNEAQLEKSRLLSDRFSAERPKGSFSTLEIQRTEQGDSAMYLCASSSSGRVTDTQYFGPGTRLTVL.

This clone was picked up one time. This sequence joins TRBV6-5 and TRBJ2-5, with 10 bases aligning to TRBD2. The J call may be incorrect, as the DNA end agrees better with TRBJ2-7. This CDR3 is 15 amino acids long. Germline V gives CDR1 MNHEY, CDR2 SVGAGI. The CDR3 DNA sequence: TGTGCCAGCAGTTATGGGGCTAGCGGGAGCTACGAGCAGTACTTC. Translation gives CASSYGASGSYEQYF.

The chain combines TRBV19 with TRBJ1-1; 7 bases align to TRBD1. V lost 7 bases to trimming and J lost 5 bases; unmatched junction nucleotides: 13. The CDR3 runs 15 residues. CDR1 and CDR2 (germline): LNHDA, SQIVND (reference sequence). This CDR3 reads CASTPSGRGFTEAFF. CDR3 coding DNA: TGTGCCAGTACCCCATCGGGCAGGGGGTTTACTGAAGCTTTCTTT.

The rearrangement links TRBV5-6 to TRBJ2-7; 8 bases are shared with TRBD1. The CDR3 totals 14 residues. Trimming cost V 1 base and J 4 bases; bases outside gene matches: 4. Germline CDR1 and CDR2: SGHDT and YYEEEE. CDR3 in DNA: TGTGCCAGCAGCTTGCCGGGACAGGTGTACGAGCAGTACTTC. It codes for CASSLPGQVYEQYF.

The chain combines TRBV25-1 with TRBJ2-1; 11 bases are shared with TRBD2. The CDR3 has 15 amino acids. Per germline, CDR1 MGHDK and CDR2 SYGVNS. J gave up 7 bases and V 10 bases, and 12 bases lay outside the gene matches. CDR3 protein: CATPKLAGAGNEQFF. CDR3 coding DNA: TGTGCCACCCCTAAACTAGCGGGAGCCGGGAATGAGCAGTTCTTC.

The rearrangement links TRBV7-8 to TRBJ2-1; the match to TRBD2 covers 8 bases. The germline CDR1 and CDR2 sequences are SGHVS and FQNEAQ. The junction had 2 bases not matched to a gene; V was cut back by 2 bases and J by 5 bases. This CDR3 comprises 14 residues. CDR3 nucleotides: TGTGCCAGCAGCTTAAGCGGGGGAAACAATGAGCAGTTCTTC. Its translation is CASSLSGGNNEQFF.

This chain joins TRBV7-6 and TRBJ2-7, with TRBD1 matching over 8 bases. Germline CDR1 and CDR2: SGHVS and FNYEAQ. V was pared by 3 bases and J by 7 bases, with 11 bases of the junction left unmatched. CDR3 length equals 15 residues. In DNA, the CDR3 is TGTGCCAGCAGCTTTTCTGCTCAGGGGGCGTGGGAGCAGTACTTC. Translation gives CASSFSAQGAWEQYF.

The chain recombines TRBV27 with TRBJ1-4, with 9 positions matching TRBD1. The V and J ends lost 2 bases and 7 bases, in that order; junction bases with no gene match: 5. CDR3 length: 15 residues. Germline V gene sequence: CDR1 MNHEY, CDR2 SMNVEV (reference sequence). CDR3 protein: CASSLDRDRAEKLFF. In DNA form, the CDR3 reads TGTGCCAGCAGTTTAGACCGGGACAGGGCTGAAAAACTGTTTTTT.

This CDR3 is CASRPGDRDSDEQFF. The CDR3 coding sequence is TGCGCCAGCCGCCCTGGCGACAGGGATTCCGATGAGCAGTTCTTC. V is TRBV10-1 and J is TRBJ2-1; the match to TRBD1 covers 7 bases. Germline CDR1 reads WNHNN; CDR2 reads SYGVQD (reference sequence). The CDR3 is made up of 15 amino acids. V was pared by 8 bases and J by 8 bases, with 15 bases of the junction left unmatched.

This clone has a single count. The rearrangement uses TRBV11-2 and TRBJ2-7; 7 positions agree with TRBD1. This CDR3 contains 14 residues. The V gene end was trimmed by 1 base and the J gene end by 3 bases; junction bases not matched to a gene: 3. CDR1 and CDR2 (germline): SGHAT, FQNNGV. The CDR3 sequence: CASSLGYRGYEQYF. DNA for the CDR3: TGTGCCAGCAGCTTAGGTTACAGGGGCTACGAGCAGTACTTC.

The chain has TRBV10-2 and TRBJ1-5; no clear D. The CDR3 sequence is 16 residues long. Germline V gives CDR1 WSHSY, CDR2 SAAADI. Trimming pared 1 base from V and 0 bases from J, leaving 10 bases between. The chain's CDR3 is CASSEYGEPSNQPQHF. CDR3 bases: TGCGCCAGCAGTGAGTATGGAGAGCCTAGCAATCAGCCCCAGCATTTT.

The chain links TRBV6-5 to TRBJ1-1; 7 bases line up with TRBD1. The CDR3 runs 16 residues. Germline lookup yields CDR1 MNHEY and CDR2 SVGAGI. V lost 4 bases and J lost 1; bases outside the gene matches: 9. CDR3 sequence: CASSSERDSANTEAFF. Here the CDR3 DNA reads TGTGCCAGCAGTTCCGAAAGGGACAGCGCGAACACTGAAGCTTTCTTT.

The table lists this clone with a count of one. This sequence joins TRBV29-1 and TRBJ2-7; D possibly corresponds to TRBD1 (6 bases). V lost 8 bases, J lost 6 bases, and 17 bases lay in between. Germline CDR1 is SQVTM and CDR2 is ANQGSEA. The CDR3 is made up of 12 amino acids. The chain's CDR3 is CSSVTGVGEQYF. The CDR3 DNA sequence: TGCAGCTCCGTGACAGGCGTGGGCGAGCAGTACTTC.

The CDR3: CASARAGEDNEQFF. For the CDR3, the DNA is TGTGCTAGTGCTCGAGCGGGAGAAGACAATGAGCAGTTCTTC. V gene TRBV12-5 combines with J gene TRBJ2-1; 8 positions agree with TRBD2. This CDR3 comprises 14 residues. Germline CDR1 reads LGHNT; CDR2 reads FRNRAP. J was trimmed by 5 bases and V by 7 bases; bases with no gene match: 7.